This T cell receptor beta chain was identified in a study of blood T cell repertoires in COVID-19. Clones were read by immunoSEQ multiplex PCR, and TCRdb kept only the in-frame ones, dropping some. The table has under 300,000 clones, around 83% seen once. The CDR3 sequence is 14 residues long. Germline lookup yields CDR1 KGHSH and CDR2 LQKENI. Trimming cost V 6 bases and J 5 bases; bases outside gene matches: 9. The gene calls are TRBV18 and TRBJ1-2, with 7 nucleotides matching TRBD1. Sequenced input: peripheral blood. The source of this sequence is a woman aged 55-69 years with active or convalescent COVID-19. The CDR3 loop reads CASSFDREPYGYTF. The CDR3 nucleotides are TGTGCCAGCTCCTTCGACAGGGAGCCTTATGGCTACACCTTC.